One sample yielded the 19 T cell receptor beta chains listed below, sequenced in a study of PD-L1 blockade in urothelial cancer. Repertoires were generated with immunoSEQ multiplex PCR, while TCRdb's copy carries only in-frame clones and drops some. The sample contains some 84,000 clones, more than 75% of which appear only once. The sequences come from PBMCs, collected around atezolizumab (anti-PD-L1) treatment. These TCRs come from a man between 70 and 80 years old with urothelial cancer.

The chain combines TRBV6-5 with TRBJ2-3, with a tentative D call TRBD2 (6 bases). Trimming took 5 bases from V and 2 from J, leaving 8 bases between them. Germline lookup yields CDR1 MNHEY and CDR2 SVGAGI. The CDR3 loop spans 13 amino acids. This CDR3 is CASSRDSTDTQYF. In nucleotides, the CDR3 is TGTGCCAGCAGTCGGGACTCCACAGATACGCAGTATTTT.

This clone was detected many times. Different DNA sequences within this sample yield the same CDR3. The chain joins TRBV6-5 to TRBJ1-2, with 8 bases identical to TRBD1. CDR3 size: 14 residues. Germline-derived CDR1 and CDR2 are MNHEY and SVGAGI. J gave up 6 bases and V 6 bases, and 9 bases lay outside the gene matches. CDR3 sequence reads: CASSLGAGGNGYTF. The CDR3 bases are TGTGCCAGCAGCCTCGGCGCAGGGGGCAATGGCTACACCTTC.

The rearrangement links TRBV6-5 to TRBJ2-1; D is perhaps TRBD2 (6 bases). V was clipped by 1 base and J by 0 bases, with 10 bases between them. The CDR3 extends over 16 amino acids. The germline gives CDR1 MNHEY, CDR2 SVGAGI. The CDR3 DNA reads TGTGCCAGCAGTTACTATGTCGGGAGCTCCTACAATGAGCAGTTCTTC. It codes for CASSYYVGSSYNEQFF.

The J gene is TRBJ2-7, the V gene TRBV21-1; the table assigns TRBD1, which was not confirmed against the DNA. TRBV21-1 is labeled a pseudogene. The CDR3 totals 13 residues. This chain's CDR3 is CASRRQGNYEQYF. CDR3 in DNA: TGTGCCAGCAGGAGACAGGGAAACTACGAGCAGTACTTC.

V and J are TRBV7-3 and TRBJ1-1; TRBD1 matches at 7 bases. Germline V CDR1 and CDR2: SGHTA, FQGTGA. V shed 4 bases, J shed 4 bases, and the junction held 3 bases outside the gene matches. This CDR3 is built from 13 residues. Here the CDR3 reads CASSSSGGTEAFF. CDR3 DNA: TGTGCCAGCAGCTCATCAGGGGGCACTGAAGCTTTCTTT.

The rearrangement links TRBV11-2 to TRBJ2-7, with TRBD1 matching 7 bases. Unmatched junction bases numbered 5, after V lost 0 bases and J lost 3 bases. This CDR3 has 15 residues. The germline V gene has CDR1 SGHAT and CDR2 FQNNGV. CDR3 DNA: TGTGCCAGCAGCTTAGATCGACAGGGAATCTACGAGCAGTACTTC. Translated: CASSLDRQGIYEQYF.

This clone was detected only a few times. The chain has TRBV5-5 and TRBJ2-1; a weak D match, TRBD2 (5 bases). There are 16 residues in the CDR3. The V and J ends lost 4 bases and 1 base respectively, with 15 bases between them. Germline CDR1 is SGHKS and CDR2 is YYEKEE (reference sequence). The CDR3 nucleotides read TGTGCCAGCAGCCCAACCCCGTGGACTTCCTACAATGAGCAGTTCTTC. Its translation is CASSPTPWTSYNEQFF.

This clone was seen more than once but under ten times. J is TRBJ2-1 and V is TRBV9; 10 bases line up with TRBD2. CDR3 length: 16 residues. Germline V gene data show CDR1 as SGDLS and CDR2 as YYNGEE. V dropped 3 bases and J dropped 6; count of bases not matched to a gene: 9. The CDR3 loop reads CASSAAGSGGANEQFF. CDR3 nucleotides: TGTGCCAGCAGCGCCGCGGGGAGCGGGGGGGCCAATGAGCAGTTCTTC.

The chain is built from TRBV21-1 and TRBJ2-1; the listed D gene, TRBD2, was not tested against the DNA. TRBV21-1 is a pseudogene segment. The CDR3 runs to 15 residues. The CDR3 nucleotides are TGTGCCAGCAGCCTAAAGCGAAACTATATGAATGAGCAGTTCTTC. Its protein product is CASSLKRNYMNEQFF.

The chain combines TRBV5-5 with TRBJ1-1; D gene uncertain. The CDR3 has 14 residues. V lost 1 base and J lost 2, with 9 bases in between. CDR1 SGHKS and CDR2 YYEKEE come from the germline V gene (reference sequence). CDR3 sequence (DNA): TGTGCCAGCAGCTTGTCCCTGAGAAACACTGAAGCTTTCTTT. Encoded protein: CASSLSLRNTEAFF.

This chain links TRBV14 with TRBJ1-2, with 10 bases matching TRBD1. Germline V CDR1 and CDR2: SGHDN, FVKESK. This CDR3 comprises 16 residues. J gave up 3 bases and V 5 bases, and 9 bases lay outside the gene matches. The CDR3, as DNA: TGTGCCAGCAGCTCCACACTCGGACAGGGGGACTATGGCTACACCTTC. Translated: CASSSTLGQGDYGYTF.

This clone was observed at least ten times. The chain links TRBV19 to TRBJ1-1; D gene uncertain. Looked up from germline, CDR1 is LNHDA and CDR2 is SQIVND (reference sequence). Trimming removed 3 bases from V and 5 bases from J, with 10 bases in between. The CDR3 totals 13 residues. CDR3 in amino acids: CASSMALRTEAFF. DNA of the CDR3: TGTGCCAGTAGTATGGCCCTCCGTACTGAAGCTTTCTTT.

This rearrangement joins TRBV7-8 to TRBJ1-1, with 10 bases that match TRBD1. Germline-derived CDR1 and CDR2 are SGHVS and FQNEAQ. The V and J ends lost 5 bases and 5 bases, in that order; junction bases with no gene match: 8. This CDR3 has 15 amino acids. The CDR3 coding sequence is TGTGCCAGCAGCCCATTGACAGGGGGCGTTACTGAAGCTTTCTTT. Translation: CASSPLTGGVTEAFF.

The gene calls are TRBV7-3 and TRBJ1-1, with D perhaps matching TRBD1 (5 bases). Germline CDR1 is SGHTA and CDR2 is FQGTGA. The length of the CDR3 is 15 residues. Trimming stripped 2 bases from V and 1 base from J, with 11 bases between. The CDR3 is CASSLGGGGNTEAFF. As DNA, the CDR3 is TGTGCCAGCAGCTTAGGGGGGGGTGGGAACACTGAAGCTTTCTTT.

In its sample, this clone was seen a few times. This sequence joins TRBV15 and TRBJ2-3; 14 nucleotides line up with TRBD2. This CDR3 region has 20 residues. The V segment lost 3 bases and the J segment 3 bases; nucleotides outside the gene matches: 14. Per the germline V gene, CDR1 is LNHNV and CDR2 is YYDKDF (reference sequence). The CDR3: CATSRGGQKGLAGETDTQYF. DNA for the CDR3: TGTGCCACCAGCAGGGGGGGCCAAAAGGGACTAGCGGGGGAAACAGATACGCAGTATTTT.

CDR3 sequence reads: CASRKEGAGEKLFF. The CDR3 nucleotides read TGTGCCAGCAGGAAAGAGGGGGCAGGAGAAAAACTGTTTTTT. V gene TRBV2 combines with J gene TRBJ1-4; 7 positions match TRBD1. Germline loops: CDR1 SNHLY, CDR2 FYNNEI. The V segment lost 6 bases and the J segment 8 bases; nucleotides outside the gene matches: 9. This CDR3 has 14 residues.

The genes are TRBV11-3 and TRBJ2-7; TRBD2 might be the D (5 bases). CDR3 length equals 15 residues. The V and J ends lost 1 base and 1 base respectively, with 11 bases between them. Germline CDR1 is SGHNT and CDR2 is YENEEA. CDR3 loop: CASSLGRTSSYEQYF. The DNA of the CDR3 is TGTGCCAGCAGCTTAGGGAGGACCTCTTCCTACGAGCAGTACTTC.

V and J are TRBV4-1 and TRBJ1-4; TRBD1 is a possible D gene (5 bases). CDR3 length: 15 amino acids. V lost 5 bases, J lost 4 bases, and 14 bases lay in between. Per the germline V gene, CDR1 is MGHRA and CDR2 is YSYEKL. The chain's CDR3 is CASSGRGIGNEKLFF. The CDR3 DNA is TGCGCCAGCAGCGGCCGGGGGATAGGTAATGAAAAACTGTTTTTT.

The genes are TRBV11-3 and TRBJ2-5; D gene uncertain. The V gene lost 1 base and the J gene lost 5 bases, with 8 bases spanning the gap. Germline V gene lookup returns CDR1 SGHNT and CDR2 YENEEA. The CDR3 extends over 13 amino acids. The CDR3 sequence is CASSLGVGETQYF. CDR3 coding DNA: TGTGCCAGCAGCTTAGGAGTCGGGGAGACCCAGTACTTC.